This TCR beta chain originates from a study of chemoradiotherapy in HPV16-positive cancers. Background on the study: Candidate HPV-specific T-cell clones and common TCR motifs came from functional assays in a couple of HPV16-positive patients. Study outcomes and limitations: In HPV16-positive patients, HPV-responsive T-cell expansion tracked better recurrence-free survival. During treatment, candidate HPV-specific clones and E7-related motifs expanded in tumor.

Remarks on this clone: The antigen remains unidentified.

Assay: immunoSEQ multiplex PCR; the TCRdb copy retains only in-frame clones and omits some. Among under 35,000 clones, 85% to 95% were seen once, and the ten largest hold roughly 18%. Over chemoradiotherapy, repertoires were sampled more than once. Germline CDR1 SGHVS, CDR2 FQNEAQ. The CDR3 is made up of 16 amino acids. The J segment lost 4 bases and the V segment lost 4 bases, leaving 9 bases of the junction unmatched. The TCR sequence derives from a human donor with HPV-associated anogenital cancer. This rearrangement joins TRBV7-8 to TRBJ2-5; 10 positions match TRBD2. Material: blood, obtained from a patient who underwent chemoradiotherapy. This CDR3 reads CASSSRGSGRPETQYF. In DNA form, the CDR3 reads TGTGCCAGCAGCTCCCGGGGTAGCGGGAGGCCAGAGACCCAGTACTTC.